The TCR beta chain under discussion was sequenced for a study of blood T cell repertoires in COVID-19. Study as a whole: Material from acute and convalescent COVID-19 was sourced from the United States, Italy and Spain.

Sequenced by immunoSEQ multiplex PCR; TCRdb stores in-frame clones only, minus some. The data show 200,000 to 250,000 clones, around 87% seen once. CDR3 length: 14 amino acids. The V segment lost 6 bases and the J segment 2 bases; nucleotides outside the gene matches: 4. The germline CDR1 and CDR2 sequences are MNHEY and SVGAGI. The gene calls are TRBV6-5 and TRBJ2-5, with 9 positions matching TRBD1. The sequence derives from a woman under 30 in a cohort exposed to, infected with or recovered from COVID-19 (not recorded which). The sequenced sample was PBMCs or T cells enriched from blood (not recorded which). This chain's CDR3 is CASRGQGQQETQYF. CDR3 nucleotides: TGTGCCAGCAGGGGACAGGGACAGCAAGAGACCCAGTACTTC.